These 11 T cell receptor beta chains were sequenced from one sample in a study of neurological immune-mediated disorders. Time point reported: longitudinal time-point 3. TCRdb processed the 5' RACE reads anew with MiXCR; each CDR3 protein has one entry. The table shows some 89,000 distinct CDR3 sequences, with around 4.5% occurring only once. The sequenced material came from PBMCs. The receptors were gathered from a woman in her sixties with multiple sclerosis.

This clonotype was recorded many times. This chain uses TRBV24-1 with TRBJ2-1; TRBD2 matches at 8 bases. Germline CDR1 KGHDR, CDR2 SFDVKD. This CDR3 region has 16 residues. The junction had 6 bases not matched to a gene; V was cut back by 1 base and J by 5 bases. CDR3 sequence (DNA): TGTGCCACCAGTGATTTCCCAACGGGGGGGAACAATGAGCAGTTCTTC. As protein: CATSDFPTGGNNEQFF.

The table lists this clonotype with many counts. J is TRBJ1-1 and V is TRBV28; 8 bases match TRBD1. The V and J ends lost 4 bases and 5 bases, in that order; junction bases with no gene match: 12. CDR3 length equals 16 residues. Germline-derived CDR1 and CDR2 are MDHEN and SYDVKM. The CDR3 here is CASSSHPLQGGTEAFF. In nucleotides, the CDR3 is TGTGCCAGCAGTTCCCACCCATTACAGGGGGGAACTGAAGCTTTCTTT.

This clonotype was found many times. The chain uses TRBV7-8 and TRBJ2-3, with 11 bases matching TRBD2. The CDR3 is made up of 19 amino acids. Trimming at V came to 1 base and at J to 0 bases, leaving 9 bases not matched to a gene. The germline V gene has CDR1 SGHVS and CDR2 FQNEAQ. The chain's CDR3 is CASSLGALAGGHSTDTQYF. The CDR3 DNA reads TGTGCCAGCAGCTTAGGTGCTCTAGCGGGGGGACATAGCACAGATACGCAGTATTTT.

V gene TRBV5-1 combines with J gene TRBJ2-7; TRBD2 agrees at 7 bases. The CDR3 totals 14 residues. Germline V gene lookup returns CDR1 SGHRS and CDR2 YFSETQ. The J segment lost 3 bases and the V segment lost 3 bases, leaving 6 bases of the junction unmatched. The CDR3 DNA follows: TGCGCCAGCAGCTGGGCGGGGAGGGACTACGAGCAGTACTTC. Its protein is CASSWAGRDYEQYF.

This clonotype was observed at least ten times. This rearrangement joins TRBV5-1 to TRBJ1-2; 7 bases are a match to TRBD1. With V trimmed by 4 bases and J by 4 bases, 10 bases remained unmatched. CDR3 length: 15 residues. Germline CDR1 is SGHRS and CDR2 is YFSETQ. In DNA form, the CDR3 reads TGCGCCAGCAGCCCCGGGACAGCTACCACCTATGGCTACACCTTC. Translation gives CASSPGTATTYGYTF.

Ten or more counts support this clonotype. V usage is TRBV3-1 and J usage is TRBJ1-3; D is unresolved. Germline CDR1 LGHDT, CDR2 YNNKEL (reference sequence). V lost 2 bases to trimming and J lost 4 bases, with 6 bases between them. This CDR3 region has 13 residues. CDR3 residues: CASSQIAGNTIYF. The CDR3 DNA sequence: TGTGCCAGCAGCCAAATAGCCGGAAACACCATATATTTT.

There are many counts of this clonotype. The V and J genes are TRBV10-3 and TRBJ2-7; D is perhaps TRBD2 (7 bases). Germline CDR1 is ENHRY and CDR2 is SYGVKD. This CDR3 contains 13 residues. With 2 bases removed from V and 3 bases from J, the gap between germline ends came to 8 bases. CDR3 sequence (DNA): TGTGCCATCAGTGAGAGGGGGGGCTACGAGCAGTACTTC. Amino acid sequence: CAISERGGYEQYF.

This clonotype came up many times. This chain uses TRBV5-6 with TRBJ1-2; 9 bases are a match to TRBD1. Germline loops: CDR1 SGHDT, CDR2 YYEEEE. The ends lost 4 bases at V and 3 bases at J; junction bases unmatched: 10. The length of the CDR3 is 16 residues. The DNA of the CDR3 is TGTGCCAGCAGCGCACTATCCGGACAGGGGTACTATGGCTACACCTTC. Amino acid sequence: CASSALSGQGYYGYTF.

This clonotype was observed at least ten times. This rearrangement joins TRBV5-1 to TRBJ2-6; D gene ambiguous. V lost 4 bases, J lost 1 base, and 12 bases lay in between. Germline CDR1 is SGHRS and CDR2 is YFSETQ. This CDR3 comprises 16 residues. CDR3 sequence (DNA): TGCGCCAGCAGCGCACGACACAGTTCTGGGGCCAACGTCCTGACTTTC. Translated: CASSARHSSGANVLTF. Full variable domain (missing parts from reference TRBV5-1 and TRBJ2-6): KAGVTQTPRYLIKTRGQQVTLSCSPISGHRSVSWYQQTPGQGLQFLFEYFSETQRNKGNFPGRFSGRQFSNSRSEMNVSTLELGDSALYLCASSARHSSGANVLTFGAGSRLTVL.

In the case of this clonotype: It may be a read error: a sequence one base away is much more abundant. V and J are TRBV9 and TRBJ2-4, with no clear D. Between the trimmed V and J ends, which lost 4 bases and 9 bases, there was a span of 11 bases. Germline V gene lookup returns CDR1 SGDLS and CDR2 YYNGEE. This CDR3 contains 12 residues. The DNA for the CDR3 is TGTGCCAGCAGCCCCCAGGACGTCATTCAGTACTTC. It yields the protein CASSPQDVIQYF.

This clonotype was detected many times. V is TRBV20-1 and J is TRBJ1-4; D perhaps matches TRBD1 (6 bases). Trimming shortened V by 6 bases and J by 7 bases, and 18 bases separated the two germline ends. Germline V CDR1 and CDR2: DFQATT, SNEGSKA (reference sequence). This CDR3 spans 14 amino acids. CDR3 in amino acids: CSATTGLGIEKLFF. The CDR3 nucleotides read TGCAGTGCAACCACAGGGCTGGGAATTGAAAAACTGTTTTTT.